This T cell receptor (beta chain) was sequenced during a study of shared clonotypes between healthy human individuals. About the study: Used for every donor were three CD4 naive, three CD4 memory, two CD8 naive and one CD8 memory plate.

Assay execution took place at the deep level. Using immunoSEQ multiplex PCR, the repertoire was profiled, and TCRdb retains in-frame clones only, with some absent. The sample includes about 2.2 million clones, 93% of them seen just once. CD45RO negativity and positive selection for CCR7 defined naive CD8 cells, a population that excluded terminally differentiated effector memory CD45RA+ cells. Germline assignment: CDR1 SGHNT and CDR2 YYREEE (reference sequence). This CDR3 is 15 amino acids long. V lost 5 bases and J 0 bases, leaving 15 bases between the germline ends. The sequence derives from a man in his late teens or twenties in good health. Some clones in this sample may be carry-over from other donors' samples. The sequenced sample was naive CD8+ T cells from PBMCs. The chain uses TRBV5-4 and TRBJ2-7; D perhaps matches TRBD1 (5 bases). The CDR3 is CASSFRGASSYEQYF. Here the CDR3 DNA reads TGTGCCAGCAGTTTCCGTGGGGCGAGCTCCTACGAGCAGTACTTC.